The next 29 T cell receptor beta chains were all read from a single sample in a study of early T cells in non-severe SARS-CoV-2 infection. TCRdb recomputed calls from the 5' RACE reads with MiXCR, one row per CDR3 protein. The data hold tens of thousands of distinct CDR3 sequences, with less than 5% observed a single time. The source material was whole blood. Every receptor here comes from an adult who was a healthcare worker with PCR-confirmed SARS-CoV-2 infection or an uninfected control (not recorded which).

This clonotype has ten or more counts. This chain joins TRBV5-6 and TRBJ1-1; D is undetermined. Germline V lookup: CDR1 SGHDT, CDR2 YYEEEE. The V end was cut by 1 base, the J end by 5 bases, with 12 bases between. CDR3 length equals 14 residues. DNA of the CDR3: TGTGCCAGCAGCTTGTTGATGCGGGGAACTGAAGCTTTCTTT. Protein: CASSLLMRGTEAFF.

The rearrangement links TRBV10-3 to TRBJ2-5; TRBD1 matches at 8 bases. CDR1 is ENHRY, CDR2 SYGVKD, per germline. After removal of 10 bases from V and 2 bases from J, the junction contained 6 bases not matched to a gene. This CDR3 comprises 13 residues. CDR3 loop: CATGTGGQETQYF. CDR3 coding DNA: TGTGCCACAGGGACAGGCGGTCAAGAGACCCAGTACTTC.

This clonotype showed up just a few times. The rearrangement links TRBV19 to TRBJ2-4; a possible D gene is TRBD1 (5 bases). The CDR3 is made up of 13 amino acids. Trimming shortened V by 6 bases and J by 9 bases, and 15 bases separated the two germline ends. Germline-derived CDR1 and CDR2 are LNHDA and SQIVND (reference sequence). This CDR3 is CASRISGRSIQYF. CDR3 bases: TGTGCCAGTAGAATCTCAGGGCGGAGCATTCAGTACTTC. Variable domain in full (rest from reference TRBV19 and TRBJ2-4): DGGITQSPKYLFRKEGQNVTLSCEQNLNHDAMYWYRQDPGQGLRLIYYSQIVNDFQKGDIAEGYSVSREKKESFPLTVTSAQKNPTAFYLCASRISGRSIQYFGAGTRLSVL.

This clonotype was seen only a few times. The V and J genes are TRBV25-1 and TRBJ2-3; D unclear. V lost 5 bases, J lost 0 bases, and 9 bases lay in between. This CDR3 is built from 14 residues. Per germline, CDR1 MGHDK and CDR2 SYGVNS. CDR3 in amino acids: CASSTQMSTDTQYF. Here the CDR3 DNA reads TGTGCCAGCAGTACCCAGATGAGCACAGATACGCAGTATTTT.

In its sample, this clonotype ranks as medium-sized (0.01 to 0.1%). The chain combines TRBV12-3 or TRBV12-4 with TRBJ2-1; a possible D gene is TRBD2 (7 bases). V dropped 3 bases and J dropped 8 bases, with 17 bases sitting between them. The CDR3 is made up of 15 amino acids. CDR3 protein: CASSFLRGGADEQFF. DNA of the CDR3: TGTGCCAGCAGTTTTCTTAGAGGGGGGGCGGATGAGCAGTTCTTC.

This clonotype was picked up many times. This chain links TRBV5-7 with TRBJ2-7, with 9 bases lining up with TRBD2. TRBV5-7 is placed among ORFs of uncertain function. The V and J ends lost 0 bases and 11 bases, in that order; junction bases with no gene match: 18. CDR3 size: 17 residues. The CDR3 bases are TGTGCCAGCAGCTTGGTAGGTCTAGCGGGACCCACCCGGGGGAAGTACTTC. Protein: CASSLVGLAGPTRGKYF.

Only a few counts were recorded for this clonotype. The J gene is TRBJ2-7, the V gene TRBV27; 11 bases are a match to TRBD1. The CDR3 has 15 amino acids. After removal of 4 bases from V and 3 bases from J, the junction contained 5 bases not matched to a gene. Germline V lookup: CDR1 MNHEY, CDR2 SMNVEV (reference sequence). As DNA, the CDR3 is TGTGCCAGCAGTTCAACGGACAGGGGGCTCTACGAGCAGTACTTC. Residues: CASSSTDRGLYEQYF.

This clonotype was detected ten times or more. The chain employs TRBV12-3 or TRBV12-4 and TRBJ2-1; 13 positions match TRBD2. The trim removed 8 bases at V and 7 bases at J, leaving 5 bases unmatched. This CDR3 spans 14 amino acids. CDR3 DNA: TGTGCCAGCTCACTAGCGGGGGGGGTAAATGAGCAGTTCTTC. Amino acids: CASSLAGGVNEQFF.

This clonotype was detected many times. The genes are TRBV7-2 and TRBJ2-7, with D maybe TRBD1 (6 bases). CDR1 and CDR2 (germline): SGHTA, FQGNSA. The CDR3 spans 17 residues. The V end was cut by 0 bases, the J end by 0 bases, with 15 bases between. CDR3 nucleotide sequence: TGTGCCAGCAGCTTAGCGGGACATCTACTCAGCTCCTACGAGCAGTACTTC. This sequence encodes CASSLAGHLLSSYEQYF.

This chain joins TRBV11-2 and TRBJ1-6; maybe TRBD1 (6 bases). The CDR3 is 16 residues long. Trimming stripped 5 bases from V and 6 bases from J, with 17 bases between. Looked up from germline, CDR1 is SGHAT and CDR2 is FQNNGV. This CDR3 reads CASSASRGGFNSPLHF. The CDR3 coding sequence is TGTGCCAGCAGCGCCAGCAGAGGGGGGTTTAATTCACCCCTCCACTTT. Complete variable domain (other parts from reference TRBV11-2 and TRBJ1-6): EAGVAQSPRYKIIEKRQSVAFWCNPISGHATLYWYQQILGQGPKLLIQFQNNGVVDDSQLPKDRFSAERLKGVDSTLKIQPAKLEDSAVYLCASSASRGGFNSPLHFGNGTRLTVT.

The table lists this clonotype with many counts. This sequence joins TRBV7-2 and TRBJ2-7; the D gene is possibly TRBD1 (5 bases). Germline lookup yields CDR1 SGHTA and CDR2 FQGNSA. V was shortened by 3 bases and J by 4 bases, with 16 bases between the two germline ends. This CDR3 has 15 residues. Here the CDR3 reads CASSLVGASQYEQYF. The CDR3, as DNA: TGTGCCAGCAGCTTGGTTGGGGCCAGCCAATACGAGCAGTACTTC. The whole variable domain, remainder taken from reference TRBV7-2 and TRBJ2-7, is GAGVSQSPSNKVTEKGKDVELRCDPISGHTALYWYRQSLGQGLEFLIYFQGNSAPDKSGLPSDRFSAERTGGSVSTLTIQRTQQEDSAVYLCASSLVGASQYEQYFGPGTRLTVT.

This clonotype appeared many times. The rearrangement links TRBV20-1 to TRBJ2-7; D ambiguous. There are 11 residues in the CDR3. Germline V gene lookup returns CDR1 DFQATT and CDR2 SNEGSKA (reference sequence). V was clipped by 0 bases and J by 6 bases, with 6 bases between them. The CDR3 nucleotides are TGCAGTGCTAGAGACTCGGGCGAGCAGTACTTC. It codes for CSARDSGEQYF.

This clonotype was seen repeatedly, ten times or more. CDR3 DNA sequence: TGCGCCAGCAGCCAATCCAGGGGGTGGGTCTACGAGCAGTACTTC. This encodes CASSQSRGWVYEQYF. The V and J genes are TRBV4-3 and TRBJ2-7; 7 positions match TRBD1. This CDR3 has 15 amino acids. V trimming: 2 bases; J trimming: 3 bases; junction bases outside the gene matches: 7. The germline gives CDR1 LGHNA, CDR2 YSLEER.

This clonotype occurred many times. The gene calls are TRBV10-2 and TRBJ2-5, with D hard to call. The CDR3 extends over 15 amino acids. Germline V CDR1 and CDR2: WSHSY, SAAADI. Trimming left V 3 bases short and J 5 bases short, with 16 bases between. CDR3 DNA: TGCGCCAGCAGTGATGGTCTTGGATATGAGGAGACCCAGTACTTC. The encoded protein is CASSDGLGYEETQYF.

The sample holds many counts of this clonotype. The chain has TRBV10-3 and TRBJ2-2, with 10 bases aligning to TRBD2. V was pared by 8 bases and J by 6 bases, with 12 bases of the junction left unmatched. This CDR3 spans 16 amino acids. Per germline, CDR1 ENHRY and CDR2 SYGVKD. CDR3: CAIGVRRLAGAGELFF. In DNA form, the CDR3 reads TGTGCCATCGGTGTTCGGAGGCTAGCGGGAGCCGGGGAGCTGTTTTTT.

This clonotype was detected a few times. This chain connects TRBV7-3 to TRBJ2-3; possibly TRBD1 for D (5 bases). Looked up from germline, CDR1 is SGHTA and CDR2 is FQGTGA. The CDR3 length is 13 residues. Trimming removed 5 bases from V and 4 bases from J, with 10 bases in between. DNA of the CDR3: TGTGCCAGCAGCCCCAGGGCCGCAGATACGCAGTATTTT. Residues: CASSPRAADTQYF.

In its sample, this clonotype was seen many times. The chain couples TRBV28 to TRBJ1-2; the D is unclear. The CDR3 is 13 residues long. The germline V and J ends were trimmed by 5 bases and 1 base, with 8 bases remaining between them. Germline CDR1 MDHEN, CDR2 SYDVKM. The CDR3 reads CASSPFLNYGYTF. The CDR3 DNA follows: TGTGCCAGCAGTCCCTTTCTTAACTATGGCTACACCTTC.

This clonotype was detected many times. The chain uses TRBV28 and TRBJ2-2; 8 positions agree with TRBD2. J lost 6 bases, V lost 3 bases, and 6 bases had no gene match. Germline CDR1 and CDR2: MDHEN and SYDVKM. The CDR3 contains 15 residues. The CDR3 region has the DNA TGTGCCAGCAGTTTGTTAGCGGGAACTGCCGGGGAGCTGTTTTTT. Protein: CASSLLAGTAGELFF.

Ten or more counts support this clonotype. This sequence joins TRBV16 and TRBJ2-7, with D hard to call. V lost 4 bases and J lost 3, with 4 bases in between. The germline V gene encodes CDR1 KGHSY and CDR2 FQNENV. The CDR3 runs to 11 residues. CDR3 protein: CASSRDYEQYF. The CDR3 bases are TGTGCCAGCAGCCGCGACTACGAGCAGTACTTC.

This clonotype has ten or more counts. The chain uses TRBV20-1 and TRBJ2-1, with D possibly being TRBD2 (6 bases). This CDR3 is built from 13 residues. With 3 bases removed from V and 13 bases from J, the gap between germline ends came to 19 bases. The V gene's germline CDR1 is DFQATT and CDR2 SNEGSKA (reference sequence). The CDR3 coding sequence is TGCAGTGCTAGTCTTTTGCGGGAAATCGGACAGTTCTTC. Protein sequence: CSASLLREIGQFF.

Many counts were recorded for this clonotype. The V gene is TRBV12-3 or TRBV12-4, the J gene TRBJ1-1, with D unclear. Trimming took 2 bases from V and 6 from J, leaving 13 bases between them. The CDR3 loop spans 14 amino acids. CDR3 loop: CASSLFTNSPEAFF. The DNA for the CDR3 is TGTGCCAGCAGTTTATTCACAAATTCCCCTGAAGCTTTCTTT.

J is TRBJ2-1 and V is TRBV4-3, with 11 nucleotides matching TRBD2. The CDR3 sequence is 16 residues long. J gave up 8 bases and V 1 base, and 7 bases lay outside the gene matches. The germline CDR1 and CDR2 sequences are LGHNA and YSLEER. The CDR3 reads CASSQALAGGPDEQFF. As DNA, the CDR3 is TGCGCCAGCAGCCAAGCTTTAGCGGGAGGGCCGGATGAGCAGTTCTTC.

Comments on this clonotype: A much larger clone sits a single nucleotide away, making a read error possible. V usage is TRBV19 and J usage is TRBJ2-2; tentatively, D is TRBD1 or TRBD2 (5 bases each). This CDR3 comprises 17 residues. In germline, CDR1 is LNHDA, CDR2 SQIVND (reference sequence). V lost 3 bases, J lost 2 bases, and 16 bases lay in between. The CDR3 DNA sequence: TGTGCCAGTAGTATTCGGGGCCCGGACGGAAACACCGGGGAGCTGTTTTTT. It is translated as CASSIRGPDGNTGELFF.

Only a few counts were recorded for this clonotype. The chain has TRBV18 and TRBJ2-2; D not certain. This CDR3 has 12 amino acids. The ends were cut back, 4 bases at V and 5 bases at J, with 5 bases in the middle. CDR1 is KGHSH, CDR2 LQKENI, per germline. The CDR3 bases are TGTGCCAGCTCACGCGAGACCGGGGAGCTGTTTTTT. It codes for CASSRETGELFF. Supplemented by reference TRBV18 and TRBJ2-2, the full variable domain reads NAGVMQNPRHLVRRRGQEARLRCSPMKGHSHVYWYRQLPEEGLKFMVYLQKENIIDESGMPKERFSAEFPKEGPSILRIQQVVRGDSAAYFCASSRETGELFFGEGSRLTVL.

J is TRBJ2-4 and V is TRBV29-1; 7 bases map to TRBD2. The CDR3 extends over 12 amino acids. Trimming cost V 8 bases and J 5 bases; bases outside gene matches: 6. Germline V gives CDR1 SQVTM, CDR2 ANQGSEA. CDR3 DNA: TGCAGCATTTGGGGAGGGGAAAACATTCAGTACTTC. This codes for CSIWGGENIQYF.

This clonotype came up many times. The CDR3 sequence: CASTPSAGGSYEQYF. In DNA form, the CDR3 reads TGTGCCAGCACTCCCTCGGCGGGAGGGTCCTACGAGCAGTACTTC. This chain links TRBV19 with TRBJ2-7; TRBD2 aligns across 9 bases. J was trimmed by 1 base and V by 9 bases; bases with no gene match: 10. Per germline, CDR1 LNHDA and CDR2 SQIVND (reference sequence). There are 15 residues in the CDR3.

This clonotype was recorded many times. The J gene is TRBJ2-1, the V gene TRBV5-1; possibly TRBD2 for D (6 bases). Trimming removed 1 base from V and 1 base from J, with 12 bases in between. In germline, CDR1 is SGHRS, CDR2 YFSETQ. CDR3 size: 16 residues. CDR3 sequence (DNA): TGCGCCAGCAGCTTGCGTGTCGGGAGTTCCTACAATGAGCAGTTCTTC. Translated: CASSLRVGSSYNEQFF.

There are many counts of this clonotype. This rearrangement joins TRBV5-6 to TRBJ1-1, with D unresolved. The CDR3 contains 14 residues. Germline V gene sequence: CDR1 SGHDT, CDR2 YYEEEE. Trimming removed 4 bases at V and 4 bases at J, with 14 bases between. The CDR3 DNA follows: TGTGCCAGCAGCATGACGGTTTGGGGCACTGAAGCTTTCTTT. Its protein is CASSMTVWGTEAFF.

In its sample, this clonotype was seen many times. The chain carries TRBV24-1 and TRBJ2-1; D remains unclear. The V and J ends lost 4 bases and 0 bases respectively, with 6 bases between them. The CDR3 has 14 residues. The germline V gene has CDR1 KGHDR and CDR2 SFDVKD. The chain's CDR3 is CATSEPGSYNEQFF. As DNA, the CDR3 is TGTGCCACCAGTGAACCGGGCTCCTACAATGAGCAGTTCTTC.